These 22 T cell receptor beta chains were all obtained from the same sample, sequenced in a study of TIL therapy for anti-PD-1-resistant metastatic lung cancer. Sequencing used immunoSEQ v3. Clones were read by immunoSEQ multiplex PCR, and TCRdb kept only the in-frame ones, dropping some. The sample yields about 32,000 clones, about 79% seen once. As for time point: pre-treatment sample, taken before nivolumab and TIL therapy. Source: blood, taken at baseline. The receptors originated from a woman aged 30 to 85 with non-small cell lung cancer.

This clone was observed a single time. The chain links TRBV7-8 to TRBJ2-5; 9 nucleotides agree with TRBD1. The CDR3 has 11 amino acids. Trimming took 6 bases from V and 7 from J; bases not matched to a gene: 0. Germline CDR1 and CDR2: SGHVS and FQNEAQ. The CDR3 loop is CASRTGGTQYF. CDR3 coding DNA: TGTGCCAGCAGGACAGGGGGGACCCAGTACTTC.

The DNA of the CDR3 is TGTGCCAGCAGTTTAGCCCAGAGCTTTGACATTCAGTACTTC. As protein: CASSLAQSFDIQYF. The genes are TRBV27 and TRBJ2-4; unclear D gene. The CDR3 extends over 14 amino acids. CDR1 MNHEY and CDR2 SMNVEV come from the germline V gene (reference sequence). Trimming removed 2 bases at V and 8 bases at J, with 13 bases between.

This clone was observed a few times. The chain links TRBV6-1 to TRBJ2-2, with TRBD1 matching over 10 bases. Germline values: CDR1 MNHNS, CDR2 SASEGT. The CDR3 extends over 14 amino acids. The V gene end was trimmed by 8 bases and the J gene end by 1 base; junction bases not matched to a gene: 1. CDR3 DNA: TGTGCCAGCGGACAGGGGGGGAACACCGGGGAGCTGTTTTTT. This translates into CASGQGGNTGELFF.

V gene TRBV29-1 combines with J gene TRBJ2-1; 8 bases are a match to TRBD2. The germline V gene has CDR1 SQVTM and CDR2 ANQGSEA. This CDR3 has 13 residues. Unmatched junction bases numbered 4, after V lost 6 bases and J lost 3 bases. The CDR3: CSVPLAGYNEQFF. The CDR3 DNA reads TGCAGCGTCCCTCTAGCGGGCTACAATGAGCAGTTCTTC.

The chain uses TRBV7-8 and TRBJ2-1; D not certain. CDR1 and CDR2 (germline): SGHVS, FQNEAQ. This CDR3 region has 14 residues. V lost 1 base, J lost 6 bases, and 10 bases lay in between. The CDR3 DNA follows: TGTGCCAGCAGCTTAGTACCCCAAGGCAATGAGCAGTTCTTC. Its protein is CASSLVPQGNEQFF. The variable domain in full, completed from reference TRBV7-8 and TRBJ2-1, reads GAGVSQSPRYKVAKRGQDVALRCDPISGHVSLFWYQQALGQGPEFLTYFQNEAQLDKSGLPSDRFFAERPEGSVSTLKIQRTQQEDSAVYLCASSLVPQGNEQFFGPGTRLTVL.

This sequence joins TRBV18 and TRBJ1-1; the D is unclear. V lost 3 bases and J lost 7, with 6 bases in between. Germline assignment: CDR1 KGHSH and CDR2 LQKENI. The CDR3 spans 11 residues. CDR3 in DNA: TGTGCCAGCTCACCGCTACTTGAAGCTTTCTTT. Encoded protein: CASSPLLEAFF.

The rearrangement joins TRBV7-6 to TRBJ2-7, with D perhaps given as TRBD1 or TRBD2 (5 bases each). Trimming removed 2 bases at V and 2 bases at J, with 16 bases between. CDR1 is SGHVS and CDR2 is FNYEAQ in the germline V gene. The CDR3 has 16 residues. This CDR3 is CASSLQIPGPTYEQYF. In DNA form, the CDR3 reads TGTGCCAGCAGCTTACAAATTCCGGGACCGACCTACGAGCAGTACTTC. The variable domain in full, with the rest retrieved from reference TRBV7-6 and TRBJ2-7, is GAGVSQSPRYKVTKRGQDVALRCDPISGHVSLYWYRQALGQGPEFLTYFNYEAQQDKSGLPNDRFSAERPEGSISTLTIQRTEQRDSAMYRCASSLQIPGPTYEQYFGPGTRLTVT.

This sequence joins TRBV6-5 and TRBJ2-5; TRBD1 or TRBD2 may be the D gene (5 bases each). The V end lost 0 bases, the J end lost 1 base, and 9 bases lay between the germline ends. The CDR3 has 15 amino acids. CDR1 MNHEY and CDR2 SVGAGI come from the germline V gene. This CDR3 reads CASSYSGTVQETQYF. In DNA, the CDR3 is TGTGCCAGCAGTTACTCGGGGACGGTCCAAGAGACCCAGTACTTC.

The chain joins TRBV2 to TRBJ1-1; D unresolved. The germline CDR1 and CDR2 sequences are SNHLY and FYNNEI. The CDR3 spans 12 residues. The ends were cut back, 4 bases at V and 1 base at J, with 4 bases in the middle. The CDR3 region is CASSVGNTEAFF. DNA of the CDR3: TGTGCCAGCAGTGTGGGGAACACTGAAGCTTTCTTT.

The chain carries TRBV14 and TRBJ2-1; D perhaps matches TRBD2 (5 bases). In germline, CDR1 is SGHDN, CDR2 FVKESK. The CDR3 loop spans 16 amino acids. Deletions cut 3 bases from V and 0 bases from J, with 12 bases between. The CDR3 loop is CASSQPSWSSYNEQFF. In nucleotides, the CDR3 is TGTGCCAGCAGCCAGCCTAGCTGGAGCTCCTACAATGAGCAGTTCTTC.

The rearrangement links TRBV5-4 to TRBJ2-3; TRBD2 matches 10 bases. This CDR3 spans 14 amino acids. With 5 bases clipped from V and 6 bases from J, the junction kept 6 bases outside the gene matches. The germline gives CDR1 SGHNT, CDR2 YYREEE (reference sequence). The CDR3 spells CASSLRLAGDTQYF. The DNA of the CDR3 is TGTGCCAGCAGTCTTAGACTAGCGGGTGATACGCAGTATTTT.

The chain employs TRBV5-1 and TRBJ2-2; 7 nucleotides agree with TRBD2. Trimming cost V 1 base and J 5 bases; bases outside gene matches: 8. This CDR3 region has 16 residues. Germline loops: CDR1 SGHRS, CDR2 YFSETQ. The CDR3 coding sequence is TGCGCCAGCAGCTTGAGCGCCAGCGGGGTTACCGGGGAGCTGTTTTTT. Translated, it gives CASSLSASGVTGELFF.

This chain links TRBV7-9 with TRBJ1-4, with D hard to call. The CDR3 runs to 14 residues. Germline V gives CDR1 SEHNR, CDR2 FQNEAQ (reference sequence). V was clipped by 1 base and J by 8 bases, with 11 bases between them. The CDR3 sequence is CASSLESWAEKLFF. The CDR3 coding sequence is TGTGCCAGCAGCTTAGAGTCTTGGGCAGAAAAACTGTTTTTT.

The J gene is TRBJ2-1, the V gene TRBV7-6; weak D call: TRBD2 (5 bases). Trimming took off 6 bases at V and 4 bases at J, with 19 bases between the two ends. CDR3 length: 16 residues. Per germline, CDR1 SGHVS and CDR2 FNYEAQ. In DNA, the CDR3 is TGTGCCAGCAGACAAGCCAGCGGAGCGGCTTACAATGAGCAGTTCTTC. Its protein is CASRQASGAAYNEQFF.

V is TRBV2 and J is TRBJ2-5; 8 bases agree with TRBD1. CDR1 SNHLY and CDR2 FYNNEI come from the germline V gene. The CDR3 runs 16 residues. V was pared by 7 bases and J by 5 bases, with 15 bases of the junction left unmatched. The CDR3 DNA follows: TGTGCCAGCACAAGCCCCACTCAGGGGGCTTTGGAGACCCAGTACTTC. Translating it yields CASTSPTQGALETQYF. The full variable domain, in which reference TRBV2 and TRBJ2-5 provide the parts outside the CDR3, is EPEVTQTPSHQVTQMGQEVILRCVPISNHLYFYWYRQILGQKVEFLVSFYNNEISEKSEIFDDQFSVERPDGSNFTLKIRSTKLEDSAMYFCASTSPTQGALETQYFGPGTRLLVL.

The chain recombines TRBV4-1 with TRBJ2-7, with TRBD1 matching over 12 bases. CDR1 is MGHRA, CDR2 YSYEKL, per germline. The ends lost 0 bases at V and 4 bases at J; junction bases unmatched: 4. This CDR3 region has 16 residues. The CDR3: CASSQEGTGGRYEQYF. CDR3 sequence (DNA): TGCGCCAGCAGCCAAGAAGGGACAGGGGGCAGATACGAGCAGTACTTC.

The chain combines TRBV6-5 with TRBJ2-7; D possibly corresponds to TRBD1 (5 bases). Trimming removed 6 bases at V and 2 bases at J, with 14 bases between. Germline CDR1 MNHEY, CDR2 SVGAGI. The CDR3 contains 14 residues. In DNA form, the CDR3 reads TGTGCCAGCAGCCTGGCGGCAGGGACCTACGAGCAGTACTTC. Its protein is CASSLAAGTYEQYF.

The chain recombines TRBV2 with TRBJ1-2; 8 nucleotides line up with TRBD1. After removal of 10 bases from V and 0 bases from J, the junction contained 7 bases not matched to a gene. Germline loops: CDR1 SNHLY, CDR2 FYNNEI. The CDR3 totals 14 residues. CDR3 loop: CATQQGGSNYGYTF. In DNA form, the CDR3 reads TGTGCCACCCAACAGGGGGGATCTAACTATGGCTACACCTTC.

A word on this clone: This CDR3 is also generated by other DNA sequences in the sample. The chain employs TRBV10-1 and TRBJ1-5, with a weak D call TRBD1 (5 bases). Germline lookup yields CDR1 WNHNN and CDR2 SYGVQD (reference sequence). Between the trimmed V and J ends, which lost 0 bases and 7 bases, there was a span of 7 bases. The CDR3 has 13 amino acids. The CDR3 DNA reads TGCGCCAGCAGTGAGTCGGGGGTACAGCCCCAGCATTTT. Protein: CASSESGVQPQHF.

This clone came up a few times. The V call is TRBV5-6, the J call TRBJ1-4; 7 bases align to TRBD1. CDR3 length equals 14 residues. The V and J ends lost 4 bases and 2 bases, in that order; junction bases with no gene match: 2. From germline, CDR1 is SGHDT and CDR2 YYEEEE. For the CDR3, the DNA is TGTGCCAGCAGCCTGACAGGGACTAATGAAAAACTGTTTTTT. This sequence encodes CASSLTGTNEKLFF.

This chain joins TRBV15 and TRBJ2-1; 13 bases are a match to TRBD2. The CDR3 consists of 17 residues. J lost 6 bases, V lost 3 bases, and 8 bases had no gene match. The V gene's germline CDR1 is LNHNV and CDR2 YYDKDF (reference sequence). CDR3 in DNA: TGTGCCACCAGCAGCCATGCCGGACTAGCGGGGGCCAATGAGCAGTTCTTC. Protein: CATSSHAGLAGANEQFF.

A single count supports this clone. This sequence joins TRBV11-2 and TRBJ2-5; D unclear. This CDR3 has 12 residues. Per germline, CDR1 SGHAT and CDR2 FQNNGV. The V end lost 5 bases, the J end lost 5 bases, and 9 bases lay between the germline ends. This chain's CDR3 is CASSKDVETQYF. In nucleotides, the CDR3 is TGTGCCAGCAGCAAAGACGTCGAGACCCAGTACTTC.